This TCR beta chain came from a study of T-cell memory formation after mild COVID-19 (dated by TCRdb to the early 2020s). Background on the whole study: Most TCR sequence clusters were specific to one of the two donors. In a couple of donors, T-cell clones that expanded and contracted after mild COVID-19 were followed by sequencing TCRalpha and TCRbeta repertoires longitudinally. The cohort comprised two young, previously healthy adult volunteers, one female and one male.

The research as a whole found: Some responding clones were found in pre-infection memory, which suggests that pre-existing cross-reactive memory T cells took part in the SARS-CoV-2 response. Whether the second-wave clones peaking on day 37 were SARS-CoV-2 specific was not confirmed. The study included only a couple of mild cases, and larger cohorts that include severe cases with pre-infection samples were judged to be necessary. Clones contracting from day 15 to 85 had balanced CD4/CD8 phenotypes, while a second wave expanding from day 15 to 37 was biased towards CD4+. Contracting CD4+ clones turned up mainly in the CM and EM memory subsets, whereas EMRA was where CD8+ clones were enriched.

Trimming at the junction amounts to 2 bases on V and 8 bases on J, and the germline ends lie 6 bases apart. The CDR3 contains 12 residues, cysteine and phenylalanine counted. CDR3 DNA only is kept here, 36 bases in frame from base 1. CDR1 SGHVT and CDR2 SQSDAQ are derived from the germline V gene. The sample was run on an Illumina NovaSeq 6000. TCRalpha and TCRbeta cDNA libraries were constructed by 5'RACE with constant-segment primers, with sample barcodes and unique molecular identifiers being introduced. Trizol reagent was used to extract RNA from every sample. Amplification of the libraries took two PCR steps, and the second step added a second sample barcode plus Illumina TruSeq adapters. Sequencing of the libraries was done on an Illumina NovaSeq, producing 2 x 150 bp paired-end reads. On the study's bioinformatics: Reads were demultiplexed and collapsed into UMI-guided consensus sequences with migec v1.2.7. With mixcr v2.1.11, UMI consensuses were aligned to TRA and TRB V and J templates and assembled into clonotypes. Clonotypes were classified as expanded or contracted when called significant by both edgeR and NoisET, with noise models trained on biological replicates. edgeR calls used a false discovery rate-adjusted p below 0.01 and a log2 fold-change threshold of 1. PCA with hierarchical clustering of max-normalized trajectories of the 1000 most abundant clonotypes was used as exploratory dynamics analysis. Separately sequenced CD4+ and CD8+ repertoires were used to assign a CD4 or CD8 phenotype to each responding clone. Starting from the raw public reads, TCRdb applied fastp trimming at Q25, assembled clones with MiXCR and retained in-frame beta chains. Each entry merges the rows of one CDR3 protein and shows their most common DNA and genes. The V and J calls come from TCRdb's annotation, not from the publication. This sample gives about 62,000 distinct CDR3 sequences in total; about a tenth of them show up just once. The ten top clones hold approximately 1% of the sample.

PBMCs were isolated by Ficoll-Paque density gradient centrifugation. Notes on this clonotype: It has no known antigen specificity. No qualities accompany the bases; no much larger clone lies one base away.

This clonotype was sampled from a man aged 18 to 30 who had mild COVID-19 (a few samples of this study predate the infection). The sample titles of this study are shuffled in the database, so cell type and time point are left out; the donor was told from shared clones. The V and J segments used are TRBV7-4 and TRBJ1-4; D gene: possibly TRBD1, on 5 matching bases. Material: PBMCs or a T cell subset sorted from them (not recorded which). The CDR3 protein: CASSLRQEKLFF. The bases are TGTGCCAGCAGCTTAAGACAGGAAAAACTGTTTTTT. Extended through the reference TRBV7-4 and TRBJ1-4 proteins, this CDR3 yields the full variable domain: GAGVSQSPRYKVAKRGRDVALRCDSISGHVTLYWYRQTLGQGSEVLTYSQSDAQRDKSGRPSGRFSAERPERSVSTLKIQRTEQGDSAVYLCASSLRQEKLFFGSGTQLSVL.